This T cell receptor (beta chain) came from a study of blood T cell repertoires in COVID-19. About the research overall: T cells, B-cell-depleted T cells, or PBMCs supplied cDNA or gDNA.

Study processing details: Estimated nucleated cell counts came from reference gene primer amplification. TCRdb's table, derived via immunoSEQ multiplex PCR, lists solely in-frame clones and lacks some. That table furnishes V, J and clone size, whereas the DNA furnished D and trimming. The sample consists of 220,000 or so clones, about 86% of them appearing once. Enrollees, roughly 18 to 89 years old, lived in roughly 24 US areas. Allocation to cohorts depended on clinical history reported by the participants. The CDR3 consists of 18 residues. V was pared by 0 bases and J by 1 base, with 8 bases of the junction left unmatched. Germline V lookup: CDR1 SGHAT, CDR2 FQNNGV.

The V gene is TRBV11-2, the J gene TRBJ2-1; 8 bases fit TRBD1. The sample comprised PBMCs or T cells enriched from blood (not recorded which). This sequence originates from a woman aged 40 to 55 with acute COVID-19. The DNA of the CDR3 is TGTGCCAGCAGCTTAGACGCAGGGGGCGCGGGATCCTACAATGAGCAGTTCTTC. It translates to CASSLDAGGAGSYNEQFF.